These 32 T cell receptor beta chains originate from one sample sequenced in a study of T cell responses to AZD1222 COVID-19 vaccine. Profiling relied on immunoSEQ multiplex PCR, and the TCRdb table lists in-frame clones only, not all of them. Of approximately 110,000 clones listed, about 90% are singletons. Material: peripheral blood, obtained 28 days after the second AZD1222 dose. These receptor sequences come from an adult who received the AZD1222 COVID-19 vaccine.

The chain uses TRBV19 and TRBJ1-4; the match to TRBD1 covers 9 bases. Germline CDR1 LNHDA, CDR2 SQIVND (reference sequence). The CDR3 loop spans 17 amino acids. V lost 7 bases and J lost 5; bases outside the gene matches: 14. The CDR3 reads CASTVMDRGPENEKLFF. For the CDR3, the DNA is TGTGCCAGTACTGTGATGGACAGGGGACCTGAGAATGAAAAACTGTTTTTT.

V usage is TRBV24-1 and J usage is TRBJ2-2; no firm D call. The CDR3 spans 17 residues. Germline CDR1 reads KGHDR; CDR2 reads SFDVKD. V was trimmed by 1 base and J by 2 bases, leaving 13 bases between them. The CDR3 sequence: CATSDFEFDTNTGELFF. The CDR3 DNA reads as TGTGCCACCAGTGATTTCGAGTTCGACACCAACACCGGGGAGCTGTTTTTT.

V gene TRBV11-3 combines with J gene TRBJ1-1, with D possibly TRBD1 on 5 matching bases. The CDR3 covers 13 residues. Germline values: CDR1 SGHNT, CDR2 YENEEA. V was trimmed by 5 bases and J by 2 bases, leaving 9 bases between them. Written as DNA, the CDR3 is TGTGCCAGCAGCCTTGACAGTAACACTGAAGCTTTCTTT. As protein: CASSLDSNTEAFF.

This clone was seen just once. The genes are TRBV5-1 and TRBJ1-2, with 7 bases fitting TRBD1. J lost 6 bases, V lost 1 base, and 3 bases had no gene match. The CDR3 loop spans 13 amino acids. Germline-derived CDR1 and CDR2 are SGHRS and YFSETQ. The CDR3 region is CASSLITGDGYTF. DNA of the CDR3: TGCGCCAGCAGCTTGATAACAGGGGATGGCTACACCTTC.

The chain couples TRBV4-1 to TRBJ2-1; D unclear. CDR3 length: 19 amino acids. Germline assignment: CDR1 MGHRA and CDR2 YSYEKL. V shed 3 bases and J shed 4 bases, with 25 bases lying between them. Here the CDR3 DNA reads TGCGCCAGCAGCCAGAGCACCGGGCTCCATTCGGGTTTATACAATGAGCAGTTCTTC. Its translation: CASSQSTGLHSGLYNEQFF.

The chain recombines TRBV19 with TRBJ2-7, with 13 bases aligning to TRBD2. The V and J ends lost 4 bases and 10 bases, in that order; junction bases with no gene match: 10. Germline V gene lookup returns CDR1 LNHDA and CDR2 SQIVND (reference sequence). This CDR3 contains 15 residues. The CDR3 DNA reads TGTGCCAGTAGTAAACGGTCGGGACTAGCGGGATCTCAGTACTTC. It translates to CASSKRSGLAGSQYF.

The chain employs TRBV7-2 and TRBJ1-5, with D possibly matching TRBD1 (6 bases). The CDR3 runs 13 residues. Germline-derived CDR1 and CDR2 are SGHTA and FQGNSA. Trimming removed 5 bases at V and 6 bases at J, with 11 bases between. Here the CDR3 reads CASSPGQFQPQHF. CDR3 DNA sequence: TGTGCCAGCAGCCCCGGACAGTTTCAGCCCCAGCATTTT.

This clone came up once. This chain uses TRBV7-8 with TRBJ2-1; D is possibly TRBD1 (5 bases). V was cut by 5 bases and J by 10 bases, with 12 bases left in between. Germline CDR1 and CDR2: SGHVS and FQNEAQ. The CDR3 is 12 amino acids. The CDR3 loop is CASSLTWTEQFF. CDR3 bases: TGTGCCAGCAGCCTGACCTGGACAGAGCAGTTCTTC.

The chain is built from TRBV14 and TRBJ2-1; D possibly uses TRBD1 or TRBD2 (5 bases each). This CDR3 is 15 amino acids long. CDR1 is SGHDN, CDR2 FVKESK, per germline. Trimming took off 4 bases at V and 9 bases at J, with 19 bases between the two ends. In DNA form, the CDR3 reads TGTGCCAGCAGCCGTTGGTGGCAGGGTGGGAGTGAGCAGTTCTTC. This gives the protein CASSRWWQGGSEQFF.

V usage is TRBV6-5 and J usage is TRBJ1-2; TRBD1 might be the D (6 bases). CDR1 and CDR2 (germline): MNHEY, SVGAGI. This CDR3 has 12 residues. The ends were cut back, 7 bases at V and 8 bases at J, with 14 bases in the middle. CDR3 coding DNA: TGTGCCAGCAATCAGGGGATGGGCGGCTACACCTTC. This gives the protein CASNQGMGGYTF.

This chain uses TRBV3-1 (or the pseudogene TRBV3-2) with TRBJ2-5; 13 bases align to TRBD2. The J segment lost 1 base and the V segment lost 1 base, leaving 3 bases of the junction unmatched. The germline gives CDR1 LGHDT, CDR2 YNNKEL (reference sequence). The CDR3 contains 17 residues. The CDR3 sequence: CASSQVGLAGRQETQYF. CDR3 nucleotide sequence: TGTGCCAGCAGCCAAGTGGGACTAGCGGGGCGCCAAGAGACCCAGTACTTC.

This rearrangement joins TRBV28 to TRBJ1-6, with D tentatively TRBD1 (5 bases). The length of the CDR3 is 14 residues. Per germline, CDR1 MDHEN and CDR2 SYDVKM. V was trimmed by 0 bases and J by 8 bases, leaving 8 bases between them. The CDR3 sequence is CASSLWGGDSPLHF. In nucleotides, the CDR3 is TGTGCCAGCAGTTTATGGGGAGGGGATTCACCCCTCCACTTT.

The chain links TRBV6-5 to TRBJ2-7; weak D call: TRBD2 (6 bases). Germline CDR1 is MNHEY and CDR2 is SVGAGI. V dropped 5 bases and J dropped 5 bases, with 19 bases sitting between them. This CDR3 is built from 15 residues. The DNA for the CDR3 is TGTGCCAGCAGTCACCCTCACGGGAGTATCAACGAGCAGTACTTC. It codes for CASSHPHGSINEQYF.

The rearrangement uses TRBV5-1 and TRBJ2-1; 11 bases are a match to TRBD2. The junction had 7 bases not matched to a gene; V was cut back by 5 bases and J by 9 bases. CDR1 is SGHRS and CDR2 is YFSETQ in the germline V gene. The CDR3 is made up of 14 amino acids. The CDR3 sequence: CASSSGGAIIEQFF. DNA of the CDR3: TGCGCCAGCAGTAGCGGGGGGGCCATCATTGAGCAGTTCTTC. Complete variable domain (other parts from reference TRBV5-1 and TRBJ2-1): KAGVTQTPRYLIKTRGQQVTLSCSPISGHRSVSWYQQTPGQGLQFLFEYFSETQRNKGNFPGRFSGRQFSNSRSEMNVSTLELGDSALYLCASSSGGAIIEQFFGPGTRLTVL.

V is TRBV11-2 and J is TRBJ1-1; D possibly corresponds to TRBD1 (6 bases). Trimming pared 7 bases from V and 1 base from J, leaving 13 bases between. The germline V gene has CDR1 SGHAT and CDR2 FQNNGV. The length of the CDR3 is 14 residues. The CDR3 bases are TGTGCCAGCAATGAGGGGGGGACGAACACTGAAGCTTTCTTT. This encodes CASNEGGTNTEAFF.

The rearrangement links TRBV5-1 to TRBJ1-6, with TRBD1 matching 10 bases. After removal of 4 bases from V and 10 bases from J, the junction contained 5 bases not matched to a gene. CDR1 SGHRS and CDR2 YFSETQ come from the germline V gene. This CDR3 is built from 14 residues. The CDR3 protein is CASSAGTGVSPLHF. Written as DNA, the CDR3 is TGCGCCAGCAGCGCCGGGACAGGGGTCTCACCCCTCCACTTT. Full variable domain (outside the CDR3, taken from reference TRBV5-1 and TRBJ1-6): KAGVTQTPRYLIKTRGQQVTLSCSPISGHRSVSWYQQTPGQGLQFLFEYFSETQRNKGNFPGRFSGRQFSNSRSEMNVSTLELGDSALYLCASSAGTGVSPLHFGNGTRLTVT.

This clone occurred once. This sequence joins TRBV7-2 and TRBJ1-3, with D possibly being TRBD1 (6 bases). Trimming took 4 bases from V and 8 from J, leaving 12 bases between them. The V gene's germline CDR1 is SGHTA and CDR2 FQGNSA. This CDR3 region has 13 residues. The DNA for the CDR3 is TGTGCCAGCAGCTCAGGGGCAGGGTACACCATATATTTT. This gives the protein CASSSGAGYTIYF.

The chain recombines TRBV28 with TRBJ1-1, with D maybe TRBD1 (5 bases). This CDR3 is 15 amino acids long. V dropped 6 bases and J dropped 0 bases, with 14 bases sitting between them. Germline CDR1 is MDHEN and CDR2 is SYDVKM. The CDR3 DNA sequence: TGTGCCAGCAGGTGGGGGGAAGCTGTGAACACTGAAGCTTTCTTT. As protein: CASRWGEAVNTEAFF.

CDR3: CASSFQAPFNEQFF. DNA for the CDR3: TGTGCCAGCAGTTTTCAGGCCCCTTTCAATGAGCAGTTCTTC. The genes are TRBV27 and TRBJ2-1; D uncertain. The CDR3 loop spans 14 amino acids. Germline-derived CDR1 and CDR2 are MNHEY and SMNVEV (reference sequence). The ends were cut back, 3 bases at V and 6 bases at J, with 12 bases in the middle.

The V and J genes are TRBV5-1 and TRBJ2-5; no firm D call. Trimming stripped 4 bases from V and 0 bases from J, with 19 bases between. The germline gives CDR1 SGHRS, CDR2 YFSETQ. The CDR3 is made up of 17 amino acids. CDR3 DNA: TGCGCCAGCAGCCCGATCTATACCGGCAGTGACCAAGAGACCCAGTACTTC. Protein: CASSPIYTGSDQETQYF.

The chain combines TRBV2 with TRBJ2-7; 9 nucleotides match TRBD1. This CDR3 spans 14 amino acids. Germline assignment: CDR1 SNHLY and CDR2 FYNNEI. V dropped 6 bases and J dropped 4; count of bases not matched to a gene: 7. DNA of the CDR3: TGTGCCAGCAGGTCCGGGACAGGGCGGTACGAGCAGTACTTC. Its translation is CASRSGTGRYEQYF.

The rearrangement joins TRBV19 to TRBJ2-3, with 13 bases lining up with TRBD2. The CDR3 has 17 amino acids. Trimming removed 8 bases from V and 2 bases from J; junction bases left unmatched: 10. Per the germline V gene, CDR1 is LNHDA and CDR2 is SQIVND (reference sequence). CDR3 sequence (DNA): TGTGCCAGTCGAACCGTGGGACTAGCGGGGACCACAGATACGCAGTATTTT. It encodes CASRTVGLAGTTDTQYF. Complete variable domain (other parts from reference TRBV19 and TRBJ2-3): DGGITQSPKYLFRKEGQNVTLSCEQNLNHDAMYWYRQDPGQGLRLIYYSQIVNDFQKGDIAEGYSVSREKKESFPLTVTSAQKNPTAFYLCASRTVGLAGTTDTQYFGPGTRLTVL.

V usage is TRBV6-1 and J usage is TRBJ1-2; D may be TRBD1 (5 bases). CDR1 is MNHNS and CDR2 is SASEGT in the germline V gene. Deletions cut 4 bases from V and 5 bases from J, with 20 bases between. The CDR3 contains 16 residues. The CDR3 protein is CASSASFTGTQYGYTF. In DNA form, the CDR3 reads TGTGCCAGCAGTGCATCTTTTACCGGGACCCAATATGGCTACACCTTC.

The chain joins TRBV14 to TRBJ1-4; 8 bases map to TRBD1. Trimming took 1 base from V and 7 from J; bases not matched to a gene: 8. The CDR3 runs 16 residues. The germline CDR1 and CDR2 sequences are SGHDN and FVKESK. In DNA, the CDR3 is TGTGCCAGCAGCCAAGCAACAGGGGGAGTTGTTGAAAAACTGTTTTTT. Translation: CASSQATGGVVEKLFF.

This sequence joins TRBV27 and TRBJ1-2, with D tentatively TRBD1 (5 bases). CDR1 and CDR2 from the germline V gene are MNHEY and SMNVEV (reference sequence). This CDR3 has 15 amino acids. V lost 1 base and J 6 bases, leaving 15 bases between the germline ends. The CDR3 DNA is TGTGCCAGCAGTTTATTTGCGCTGGGACGGGATGGCTACACCTTC. It encodes CASSLFALGRDGYTF.

This rearrangement joins TRBV5-5 to TRBJ2-1, with 8 bases fitting TRBD1. The germline V gene encodes CDR1 SGHKS and CDR2 YYEKEE (reference sequence). J was trimmed by 9 bases and V by 4 bases; bases with no gene match: 6. This CDR3 comprises 13 residues. For the CDR3, the DNA is TGTGCCAGCAGCAAAAATGGACAGGGTGAGCAGTTCTTC. The encoded protein is CASSKNGQGEQFF.

The chain links TRBV27 to TRBJ1-1, with TRBD1 matching 7 bases. Germline CDR1 MNHEY, CDR2 SMNVEV (reference sequence). Trimming removed 5 bases from V and 7 bases from J; junction bases left unmatched: 13. This CDR3 has 15 residues. In nucleotides, the CDR3 is TGTGCCAGCAGTCTAGCTAGGGGGCAACTATTTGAAGCTTTCTTT. This sequence encodes CASSLARGQLFEAFF.

The CDR3 nucleotides read TGTGCCAGCTCACCCAGCAGTTCAGATACGCAGTATTTT. It translates to CASSPSSSDTQYF. V usage is TRBV18 and J usage is TRBJ2-3; D is undetermined. The CDR3 consists of 13 residues. Trimming took off 3 bases at V and 4 bases at J, with 8 bases between the two ends. Germline CDR1 and CDR2: KGHSH and LQKENI.

The CDR3 sequence: CSARVNYEQYF. The CDR3 bases are TGCAGTGCTAGGGTTAACTACGAGCAGTACTTC. The chain couples TRBV20-1 to TRBJ2-7; D unclear. The CDR3 runs to 11 residues. Germline V gives CDR1 DFQATT, CDR2 SNEGSKA (reference sequence). Trimming took off 3 bases at V and 3 bases at J, with 6 bases between the two ends.

The genes are TRBV10-2 and TRBJ1-3; D is perhaps TRBD1 (6 bases). The CDR3 is made up of 15 amino acids. V lost 10 bases to trimming and J lost 0 bases, with 16 bases between them. Germline V lookup: CDR1 WSHSY, CDR2 SAAADI. The CDR3 nucleotides read TGCGCCACCCATGGCAAGGGGGGCTCTGGAAACACCATATATTTT. It specifies CATHGKGGSGNTIYF.

The chain couples TRBV4-2 to TRBJ2-3; 8 positions match TRBD2. CDR3 size: 18 residues. CDR1 and CDR2 (germline): LGHNA, YNFKEQ. V shed 0 bases and J 0 bases; nucleotides not matched to a gene: 8. The CDR3 protein is CASSQDGILAVSTDTQYF. The CDR3 DNA is TGTGCCAGCAGCCAAGATGGGATACTAGCGGTTAGCACAGATACGCAGTATTTT.

The V and J genes are TRBV3-1 (or the pseudogene TRBV3-2) and TRBJ1-5; possible D gene TRBD1, 5 bases. V gave up 3 bases and J gave up 6 bases, with 12 bases separating them. Germline V gene data show CDR1 as LGHDT and CDR2 as YNNKEL (reference sequence). The length of the CDR3 is 14 residues. DNA of the CDR3: TGTGCCAGCAGCCACGGACGGGGCAGTCAGCCCCAGCATTTT. Amino acids: CASSHGRGSQPQHF.